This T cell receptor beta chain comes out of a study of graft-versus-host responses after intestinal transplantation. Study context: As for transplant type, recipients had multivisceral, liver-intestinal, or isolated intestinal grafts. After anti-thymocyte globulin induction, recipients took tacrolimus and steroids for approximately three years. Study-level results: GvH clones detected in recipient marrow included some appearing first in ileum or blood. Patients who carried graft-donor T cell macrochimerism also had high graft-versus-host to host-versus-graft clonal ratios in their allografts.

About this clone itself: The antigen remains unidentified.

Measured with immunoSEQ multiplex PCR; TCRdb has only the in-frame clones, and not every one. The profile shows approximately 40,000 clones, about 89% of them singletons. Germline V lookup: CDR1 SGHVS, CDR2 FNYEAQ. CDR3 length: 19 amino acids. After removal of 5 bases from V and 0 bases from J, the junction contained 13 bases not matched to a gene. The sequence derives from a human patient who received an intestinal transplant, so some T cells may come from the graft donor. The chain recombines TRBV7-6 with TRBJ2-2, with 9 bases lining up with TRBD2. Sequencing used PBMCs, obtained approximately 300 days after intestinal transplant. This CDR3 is CASSHAGGGLAPNTGELFF. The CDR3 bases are TGTGCCAGCAGCCATGCGGGCGGAGGACTAGCGCCGAACACCGGGGAGCTGTTTTTT.